One and the same sample provided the 9 T cell receptor beta chains below, sequenced in a study of vaccination and CD4 T cells after COVID-19. These receptors are not linked to any known antigen. Described treatment: approximately 9-day PBMC culture with coronavirus spike peptide pools or control peptides (ViraFEST assay). An Oncomine TCR Beta short-read assay was used to sequence the DNA from cultured CD4+ T cells. TCRdb itself ran the PCR reads through MiXCR, one entry per CDR3 protein. The repertoire has roughly 15,000 distinct CDR3 sequences, under 30% of them found once; the top ten carry about 15%. Sequencing used cultured CD4+ T cells from blood. All receptors derive from a human donor with COVID-19.

CDR3 protein: CASSQGVTGEKEQYF. The CDR3 bases are TGTGCCAGCAGCCAAGGTGTGACAGGGGAGAAAGAGCAGTACTTC. The chain has TRBV4-2 and TRBJ2-7; 8 nucleotides align to TRBD1. V was clipped by 1 base and J by 7 bases; unmatched bases: 9. The CDR3 has 15 residues. Germline values: CDR1 LGHNA, CDR2 YNFKEQ.

The chain links TRBV20-1 to TRBJ1-6, with D perhaps matching TRBD1 (6 bases). Germline-derived CDR1 and CDR2 are DFQATT and SNEGSKA (reference sequence). V lost 3 bases, J lost 2 bases, and 8 bases lay in between. This CDR3 contains 14 residues. In DNA, the CDR3 is TGCAGTGCTAGGGACAGTACCTATAATTCACCCCTCCACTTT. It specifies CSARDSTYNSPLHF.

This chain links TRBV20-1 with TRBJ1-4; tentative D call: TRBD1 (5 bases). From germline, CDR1 is DFQATT and CDR2 SNEGSKA (reference sequence). CDR3 length: 12 residues. The V end was cut by 6 bases, the J end by 5 bases, with 10 bases between. The CDR3 here is CSAGPRNEKLFF. CDR3 nucleotides: TGCAGTGCGGGGCCGAGGAATGAAAAACTGTTTTTT.

This rearrangement joins TRBV2 to TRBJ2-5; 7 bases are a match to TRBD1. Germline V gene lookup returns CDR1 SNHLY and CDR2 FYNNEI. V was pared by 5 bases and J by 1 base, with 10 bases of the junction left unmatched. This CDR3 is built from 16 residues. In DNA, the CDR3 is TGTGCCAGCAGTTTCGACAGGGCACCACTCCAAGAGACCCAGTACTTC. Amino acids: CASSFDRAPLQETQYF.

This clonotype was observed a handful of times. The chain carries TRBV5-8 and TRBJ1-2, with 7 bases lining up with TRBD1. Looked up from germline, CDR1 is SGHTS and CDR2 is YDEGEE. Trimming cost V 4 bases and J 6 bases; bases outside gene matches: 6. This CDR3 is built from 13 residues. For the CDR3, the DNA is TGTGCCAGCAGCCGGGACAGTTACGATGGCTACACCTTC. The encoded protein is CASSRDSYDGYTF.

The chain links TRBV5-1 to TRBJ2-5; the D is unclear. The ends were cut back, 0 bases at V and 5 bases at J, with 8 bases in the middle. The CDR3 is made up of 13 amino acids. Germline V gene lookup returns CDR1 SGHRS and CDR2 YFSETQ. The CDR3 nucleotides are TGCGCCAGCAGCTTGGTGGCCTTGGAGACCCAGTACTTC. It translates to CASSLVALETQYF.

This clonotype is a singleton in its sample. This sequence joins TRBV6-1 and TRBJ2-1, with a tentative D call TRBD1 (7 bases). CDR1 MNHNS and CDR2 SASEGT come from the germline V gene. Trimming cost V 6 bases and J 6 bases, with 18 bases left between them. The CDR3 sequence is 15 residues long. CDR3 bases: TGTGCCAGCAGGCCGCCCAGGGGGGCGGGCAATGAGCAGTTCTTC. Its protein is CASRPPRGAGNEQFF.

The chain employs TRBV19 and TRBJ1-4, with D possibly TRBD1 on 5 matching bases. V lost 1 base, J lost 5 bases, and 23 bases lay in between. This CDR3 region has 19 residues. Per germline, CDR1 LNHDA and CDR2 SQIVND (reference sequence). The CDR3 DNA follows: TGTGCCAGTAGTATAGCCTCCCTGACAGCCACCTTGGTGAATGAAAAACTGTTTTTT. This gives the protein CASSIASLTATLVNEKLFF.

This clonotype was seen a few times. The rearrangement uses TRBV20-1 and TRBJ2-7, with no clear D. In germline, CDR1 is DFQATT, CDR2 SNEGSKA (reference sequence). V lost 4 bases and J 0 bases, leaving 13 bases between the germline ends. This CDR3 has 14 residues. CDR3 DNA: TGCAGTGCTATGATTCCCGCGAGCTCCTACGAGCAGTACTTC. Amino acid sequence: CSAMIPASSYEQYF.